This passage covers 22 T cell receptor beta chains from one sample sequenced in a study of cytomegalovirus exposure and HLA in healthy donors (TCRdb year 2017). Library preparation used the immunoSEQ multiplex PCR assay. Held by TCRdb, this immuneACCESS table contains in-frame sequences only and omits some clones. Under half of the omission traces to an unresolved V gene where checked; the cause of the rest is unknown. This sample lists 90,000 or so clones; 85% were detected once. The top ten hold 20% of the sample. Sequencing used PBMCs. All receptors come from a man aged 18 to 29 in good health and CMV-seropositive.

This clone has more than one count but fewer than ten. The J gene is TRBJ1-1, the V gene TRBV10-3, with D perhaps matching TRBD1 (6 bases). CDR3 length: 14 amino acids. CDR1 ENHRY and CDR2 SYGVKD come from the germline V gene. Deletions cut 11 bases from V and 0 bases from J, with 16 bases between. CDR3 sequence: CAVRTELLNTEAFF. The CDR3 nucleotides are TGTGCCGTCCGGACAGAACTACTGAACACTGAAGCTTTCTTT.

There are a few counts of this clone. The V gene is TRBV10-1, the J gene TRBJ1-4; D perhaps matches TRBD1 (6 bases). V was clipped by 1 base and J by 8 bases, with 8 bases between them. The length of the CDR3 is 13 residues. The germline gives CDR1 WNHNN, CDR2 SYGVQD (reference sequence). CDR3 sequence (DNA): TGCGCCAGCAGTGAGTTCCAGGGGGAAAAACTGTTTTTT. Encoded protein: CASSEFQGEKLFF.

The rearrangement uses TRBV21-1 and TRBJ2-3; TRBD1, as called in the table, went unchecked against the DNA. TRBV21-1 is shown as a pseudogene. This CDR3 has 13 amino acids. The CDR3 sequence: CASRTGGTDTQYF. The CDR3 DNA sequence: TGTGCCAGCCGGACAGGGGGGACAGATACGCAGTATTTT.

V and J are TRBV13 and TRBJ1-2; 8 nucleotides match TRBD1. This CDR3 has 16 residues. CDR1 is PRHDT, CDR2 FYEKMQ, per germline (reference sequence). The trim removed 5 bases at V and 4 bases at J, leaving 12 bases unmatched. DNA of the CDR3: TGTGCCAGCAGCCCTTCTTACAGGGGGTTAAGCTATGGCTACACCTTC. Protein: CASSPSYRGLSYGYTF.

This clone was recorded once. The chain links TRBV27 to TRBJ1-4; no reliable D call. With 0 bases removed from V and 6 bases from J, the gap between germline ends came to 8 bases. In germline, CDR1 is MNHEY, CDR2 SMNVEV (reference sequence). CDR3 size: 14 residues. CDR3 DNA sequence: TGTGCCAGCAGTTTATCTTGGGAGCATGAAAAACTGTTTTTT. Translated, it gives CASSLSWEHEKLFF.

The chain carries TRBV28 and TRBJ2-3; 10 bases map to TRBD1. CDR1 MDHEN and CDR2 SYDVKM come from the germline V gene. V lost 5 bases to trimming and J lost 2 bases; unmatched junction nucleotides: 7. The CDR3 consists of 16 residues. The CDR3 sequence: CASSPGQGTITDTQYF. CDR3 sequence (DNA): TGTGCCAGCAGTCCGGGACAGGGGACTATCACAGATACGCAGTATTTT. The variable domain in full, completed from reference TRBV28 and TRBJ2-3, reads DVKVTQSSRYLVKRTGEKVFLECVQDMDHENMFWYRQDPGLGLRLIYFSYDVKMKEKGDIPEGYSVSREKKERFSLILESASTNQTSMYLCASSPGQGTITDTQYFGPGTRLTVL.

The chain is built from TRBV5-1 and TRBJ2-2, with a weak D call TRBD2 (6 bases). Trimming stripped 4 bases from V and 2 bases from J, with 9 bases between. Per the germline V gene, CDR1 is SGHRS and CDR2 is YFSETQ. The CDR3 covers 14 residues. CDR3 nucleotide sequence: TGCGCCAGCAGCCCCGGACTAAACACCGGGGAGCTGTTTTTT. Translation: CASSPGLNTGELFF.

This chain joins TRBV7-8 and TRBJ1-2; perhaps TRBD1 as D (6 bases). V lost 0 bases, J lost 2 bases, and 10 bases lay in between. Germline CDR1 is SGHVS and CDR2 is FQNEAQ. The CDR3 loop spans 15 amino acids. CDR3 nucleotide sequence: TGTGCCAGCAGCTTAGCGTACAGGGCAAACTATGGCTACACCTTC. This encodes CASSLAYRANYGYTF.

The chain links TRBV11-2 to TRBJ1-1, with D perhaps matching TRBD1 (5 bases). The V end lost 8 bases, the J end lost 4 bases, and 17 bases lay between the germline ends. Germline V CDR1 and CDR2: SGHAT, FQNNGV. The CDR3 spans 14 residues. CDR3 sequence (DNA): TGTGCCAGCTCCCCTCGACTGGGGGGCACTGAAGCTTTCTTT. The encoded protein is CASSPRLGGTEAFF.

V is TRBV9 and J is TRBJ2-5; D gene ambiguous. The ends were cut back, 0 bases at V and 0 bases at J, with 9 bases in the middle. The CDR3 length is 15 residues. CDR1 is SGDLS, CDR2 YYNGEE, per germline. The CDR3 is CASSVAPEYQETQYF. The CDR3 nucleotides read TGTGCCAGCAGCGTAGCCCCCGAGTACCAAGAGACCCAGTACTTC.

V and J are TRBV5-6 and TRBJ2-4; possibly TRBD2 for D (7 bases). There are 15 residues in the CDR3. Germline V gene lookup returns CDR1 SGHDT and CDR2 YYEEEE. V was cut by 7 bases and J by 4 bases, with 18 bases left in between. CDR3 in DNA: TGTGCCAGCTCCCCGTGGGGGGGCTGGAAAAACATTCAGTACTTC. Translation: CASSPWGGWKNIQYF.

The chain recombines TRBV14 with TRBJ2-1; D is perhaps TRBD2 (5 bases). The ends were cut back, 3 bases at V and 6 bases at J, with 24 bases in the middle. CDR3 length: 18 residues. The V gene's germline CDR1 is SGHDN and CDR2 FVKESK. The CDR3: CASSQRALLAGVPNEQFF. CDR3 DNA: TGTGCCAGCAGCCAGAGGGCCCTTCTGGCGGGCGTACCCAATGAGCAGTTCTTC.

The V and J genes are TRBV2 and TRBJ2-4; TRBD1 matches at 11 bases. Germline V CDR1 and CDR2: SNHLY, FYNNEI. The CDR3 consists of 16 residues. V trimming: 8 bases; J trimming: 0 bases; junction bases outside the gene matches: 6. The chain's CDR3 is CASERDRGLAKNIQYF. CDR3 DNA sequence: TGTGCCAGCGAGAGGGACAGGGGGTTAGCCAAAAACATTCAGTACTTC.

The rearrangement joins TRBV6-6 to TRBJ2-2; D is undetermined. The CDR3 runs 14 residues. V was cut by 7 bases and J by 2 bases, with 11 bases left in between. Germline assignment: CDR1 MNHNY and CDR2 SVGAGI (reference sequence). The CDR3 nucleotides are TGTGCCAGCACCGTGACACCTAACACCGGGGAGCTGTTTTTT. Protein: CASTVTPNTGELFF.

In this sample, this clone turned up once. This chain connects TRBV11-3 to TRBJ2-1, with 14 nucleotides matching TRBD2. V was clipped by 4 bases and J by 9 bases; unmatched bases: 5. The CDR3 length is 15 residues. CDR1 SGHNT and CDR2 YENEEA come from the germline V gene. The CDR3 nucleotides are TGTGCCAGCAGCTGGGGACTAGCGGGAGTAGGTGAGCAGTTCTTC. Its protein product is CASSWGLAGVGEQFF.

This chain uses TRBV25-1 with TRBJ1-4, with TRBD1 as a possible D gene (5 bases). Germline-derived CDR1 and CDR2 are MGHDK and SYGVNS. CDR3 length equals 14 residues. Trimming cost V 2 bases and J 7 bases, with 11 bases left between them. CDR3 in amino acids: CASSEAGGVEKLFF. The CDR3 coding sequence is TGTGCCAGCAGTGAAGCCGGGGGAGTTGAAAAACTGTTTTTT.

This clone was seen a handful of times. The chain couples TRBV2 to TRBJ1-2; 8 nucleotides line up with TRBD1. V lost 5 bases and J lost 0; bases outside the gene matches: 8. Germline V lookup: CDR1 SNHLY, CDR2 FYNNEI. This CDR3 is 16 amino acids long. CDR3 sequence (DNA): TGTGCCAGCAGTCAGGGGGCTTCTCGAGCTAACTATGGCTACACCTTC. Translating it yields CASSQGASRANYGYTF.

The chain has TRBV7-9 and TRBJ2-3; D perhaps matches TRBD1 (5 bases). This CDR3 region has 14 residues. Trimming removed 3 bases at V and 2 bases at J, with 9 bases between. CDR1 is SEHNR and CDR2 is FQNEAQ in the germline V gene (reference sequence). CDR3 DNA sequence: TGTGCCAGCAGCTTGTCAGGGTTCACAGATACGCAGTATTTT. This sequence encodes CASSLSGFTDTQYF.

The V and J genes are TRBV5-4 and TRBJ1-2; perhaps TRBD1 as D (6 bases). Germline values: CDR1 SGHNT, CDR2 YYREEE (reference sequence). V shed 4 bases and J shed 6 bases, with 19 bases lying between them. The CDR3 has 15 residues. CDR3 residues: CASSLGGGALDGYTF. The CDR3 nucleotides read TGTGCCAGCAGCCTCGGCGGGGGCGCGTTGGATGGCTACACCTTC.

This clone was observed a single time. The CDR3 nucleotides read TGTGCCAGCAGCTCGGCTAGCATACAAGAGACCCAGTACTTC. This gives the protein CASSSASIQETQYF. The chain has TRBV5-4 and TRBJ2-5; the D gene is possibly TRBD2 (5 bases). The CDR3 loop spans 14 amino acids. From germline, CDR1 is SGHNT and CDR2 YYREEE (reference sequence). V was trimmed by 3 bases and J by 2 bases, leaving 11 bases between them. Full variable domain (rest looked up from reference TRBV5-4 and TRBJ2-5): ETGVTQSPTHLIKTRGQQVTLRCSSQSGHNTVSWYQQALGQGPQFIFQYYREEENGRGNFPPRFSGLQFPNYSSELNVNALELDDSALYLCASSSASIQETQYFGPGTRLLVL.

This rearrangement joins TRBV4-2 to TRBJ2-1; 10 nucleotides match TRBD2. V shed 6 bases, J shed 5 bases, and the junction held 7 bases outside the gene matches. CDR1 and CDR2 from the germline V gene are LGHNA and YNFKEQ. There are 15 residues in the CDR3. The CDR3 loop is CASRPSGSFHNEQFF. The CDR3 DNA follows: TGTGCCAGCAGACCTAGCGGGAGTTTCCACAATGAGCAGTTCTTC.

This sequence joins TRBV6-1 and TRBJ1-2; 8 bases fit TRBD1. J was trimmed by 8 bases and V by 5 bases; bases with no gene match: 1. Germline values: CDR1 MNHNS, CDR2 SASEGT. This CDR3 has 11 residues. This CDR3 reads CASSSGGGYTF. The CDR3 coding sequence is TGTGCCAGCAGTTCAGGGGGCGGCTACACCTTC.